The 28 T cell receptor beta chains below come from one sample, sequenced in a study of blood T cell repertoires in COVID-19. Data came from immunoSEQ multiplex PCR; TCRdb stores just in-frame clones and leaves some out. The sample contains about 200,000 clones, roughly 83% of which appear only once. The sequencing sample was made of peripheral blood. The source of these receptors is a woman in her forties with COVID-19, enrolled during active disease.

The CDR3 DNA reads as TGTGCCAGCAGCCAAGACCCGGGAGCGTACTATGGCTACACCTTC. Translation: CASSQDPGAYYGYTF. The chain links TRBV3-1 (or the pseudogene TRBV3-2) to TRBJ1-2; unclear D gene. The V end lost 0 bases, the J end lost 3 bases, and 11 bases lay between the germline ends. CDR1 is LGHDT, CDR2 YNNKEL, per germline (reference sequence). The CDR3 consists of 15 residues.

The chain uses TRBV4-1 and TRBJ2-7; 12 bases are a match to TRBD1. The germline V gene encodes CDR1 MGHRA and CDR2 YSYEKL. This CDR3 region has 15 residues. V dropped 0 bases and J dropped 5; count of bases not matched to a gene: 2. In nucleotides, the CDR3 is TGCGCCAGCAGCCAAGAATGGGACAGGGGGCACGAGCAGTACTTC. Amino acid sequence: CASSQEWDRGHEQYF.

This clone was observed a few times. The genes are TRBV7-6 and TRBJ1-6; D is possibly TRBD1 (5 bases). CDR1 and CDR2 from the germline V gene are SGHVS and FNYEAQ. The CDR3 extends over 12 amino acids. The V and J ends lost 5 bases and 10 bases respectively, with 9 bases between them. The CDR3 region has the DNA TGTGCCAGCAGCGGGAGGGGATCACCCCTCCACTTT. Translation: CASSGRGSPLHF. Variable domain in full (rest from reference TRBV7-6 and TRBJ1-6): GAGVSQSPRYKVTKRGQDVALRCDPISGHVSLYWYRQALGQGPEFLTYFNYEAQQDKSGLPNDRFSAERPEGSISTLTIQRTEQRDSAMYRCASSGRGSPLHFGNGTRLTVT.

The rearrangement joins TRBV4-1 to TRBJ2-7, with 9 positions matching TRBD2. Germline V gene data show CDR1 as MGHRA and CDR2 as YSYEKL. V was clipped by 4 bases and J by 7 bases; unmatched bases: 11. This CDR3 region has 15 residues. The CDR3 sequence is CASSPPRAGGREQYF. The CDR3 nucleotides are TGCGCCAGCAGCCCCCCCCGTGCGGGAGGGCGAGAGCAGTACTTC.

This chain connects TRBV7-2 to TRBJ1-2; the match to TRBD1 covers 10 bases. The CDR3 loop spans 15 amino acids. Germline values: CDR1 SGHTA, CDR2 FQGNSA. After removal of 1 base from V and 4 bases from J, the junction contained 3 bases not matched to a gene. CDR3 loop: CASSLDGTGAYGYTF. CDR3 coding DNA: TGTGCCAGCAGCTTAGATGGGACAGGGGCCTATGGCTACACCTTC.

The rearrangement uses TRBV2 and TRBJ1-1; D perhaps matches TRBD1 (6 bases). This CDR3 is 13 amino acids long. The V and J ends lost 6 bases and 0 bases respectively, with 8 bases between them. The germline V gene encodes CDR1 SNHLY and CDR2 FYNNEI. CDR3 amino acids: CASSGQMNTEAFF. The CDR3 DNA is TGTGCCAGCAGCGGACAGATGAACACTGAAGCTTTCTTT.

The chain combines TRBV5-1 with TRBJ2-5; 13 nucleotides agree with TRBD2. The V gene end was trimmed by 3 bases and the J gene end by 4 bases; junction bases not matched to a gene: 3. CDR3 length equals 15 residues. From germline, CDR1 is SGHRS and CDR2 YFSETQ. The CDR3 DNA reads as TGCGCCAGCAGCTCTCGACTAGCGGGGGGAGAGACCCAGTACTTC. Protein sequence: CASSSRLAGGETQYF.

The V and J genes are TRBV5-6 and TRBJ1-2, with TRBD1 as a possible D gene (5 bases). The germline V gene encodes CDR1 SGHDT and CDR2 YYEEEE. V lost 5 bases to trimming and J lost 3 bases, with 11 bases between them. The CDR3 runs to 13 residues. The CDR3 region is CASSRRGHYGYTF. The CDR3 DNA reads TGTGCCAGCAGTCGGAGGGGTCACTATGGCTACACCTTC.

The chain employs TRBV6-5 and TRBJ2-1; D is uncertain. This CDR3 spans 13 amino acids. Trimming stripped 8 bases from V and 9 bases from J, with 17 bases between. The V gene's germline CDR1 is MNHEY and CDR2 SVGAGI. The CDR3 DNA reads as TGTGCCAGCGGTTCCGTAACGAGAGGTGAGCAGTTCTTC. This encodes CASGSVTRGEQFF.

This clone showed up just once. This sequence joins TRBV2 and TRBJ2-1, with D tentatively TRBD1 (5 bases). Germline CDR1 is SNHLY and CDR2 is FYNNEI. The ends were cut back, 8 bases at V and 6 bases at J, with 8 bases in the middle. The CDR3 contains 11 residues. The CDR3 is CASQGINEQFF. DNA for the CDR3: TGTGCCAGCCAGGGTATCAATGAGCAGTTCTTC.

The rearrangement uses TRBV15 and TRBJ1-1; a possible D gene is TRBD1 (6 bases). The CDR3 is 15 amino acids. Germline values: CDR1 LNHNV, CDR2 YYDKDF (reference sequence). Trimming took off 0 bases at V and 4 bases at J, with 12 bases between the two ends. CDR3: CATSREFGQFTEAFF. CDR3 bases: TGTGCCACCAGCAGAGAGTTCGGACAGTTCACTGAAGCTTTCTTT.

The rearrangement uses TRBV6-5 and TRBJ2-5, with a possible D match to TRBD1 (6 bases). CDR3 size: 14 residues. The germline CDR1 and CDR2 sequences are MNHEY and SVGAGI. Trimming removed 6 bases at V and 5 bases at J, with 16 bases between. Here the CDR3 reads CASRRGSTRETQYF. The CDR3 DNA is TGTGCCAGCAGGAGGGGGTCGACCAGGGAGACCCAGTACTTC.

As DNA, the CDR3 is TGTGCCAGCAGTTCCGTTGGAGAGTTCAATCAGCCCCAGCATTTT. As protein: CASSSVGEFNQPQHF. This chain links TRBV28 with TRBJ1-5; D remains ambiguous. The V gene lost 4 bases and the J gene lost 3 bases, with 13 bases spanning the gap. Germline V CDR1 and CDR2: MDHEN, SYDVKM. This CDR3 contains 15 residues.

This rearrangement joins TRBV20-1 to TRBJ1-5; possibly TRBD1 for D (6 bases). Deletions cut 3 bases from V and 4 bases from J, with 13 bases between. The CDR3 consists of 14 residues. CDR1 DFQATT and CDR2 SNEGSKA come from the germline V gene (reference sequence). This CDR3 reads CSASRDIENQPQHF. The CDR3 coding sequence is TGCAGTGCTAGTCGGGACATAGAAAATCAGCCCCAGCATTTT.

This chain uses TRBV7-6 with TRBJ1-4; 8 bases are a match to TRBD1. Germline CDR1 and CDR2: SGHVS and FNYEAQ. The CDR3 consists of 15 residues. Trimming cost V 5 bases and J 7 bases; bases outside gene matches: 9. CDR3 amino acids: CASSLEWDRPEKLFF. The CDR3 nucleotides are TGTGCCAGCAGCCTAGAGTGGGACAGGCCTGAAAAACTGTTTTTT.

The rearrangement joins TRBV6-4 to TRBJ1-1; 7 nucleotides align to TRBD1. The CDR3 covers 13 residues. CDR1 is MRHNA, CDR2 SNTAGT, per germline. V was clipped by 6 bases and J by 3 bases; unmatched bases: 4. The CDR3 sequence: CASSITGDTEAFF. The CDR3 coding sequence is TGTGCCAGCAGCATAACAGGGGACACTGAAGCTTTCTTT.

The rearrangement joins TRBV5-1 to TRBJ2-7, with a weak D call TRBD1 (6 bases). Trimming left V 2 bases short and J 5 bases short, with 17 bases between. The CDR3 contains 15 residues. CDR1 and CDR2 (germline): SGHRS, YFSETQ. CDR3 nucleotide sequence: TGCGCCAGCAGCTTAGGATCGGGACACATCGACGAGCAGTACTTC. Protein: CASSLGSGHIDEQYF.

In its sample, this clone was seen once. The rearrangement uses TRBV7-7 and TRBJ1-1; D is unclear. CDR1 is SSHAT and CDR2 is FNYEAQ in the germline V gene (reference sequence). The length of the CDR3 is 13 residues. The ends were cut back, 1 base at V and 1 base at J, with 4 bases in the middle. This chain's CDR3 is CASSLVRNTEAFF. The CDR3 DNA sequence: TGTGCCAGCAGCTTAGTGAGGAACACTGAAGCTTTCTTT.

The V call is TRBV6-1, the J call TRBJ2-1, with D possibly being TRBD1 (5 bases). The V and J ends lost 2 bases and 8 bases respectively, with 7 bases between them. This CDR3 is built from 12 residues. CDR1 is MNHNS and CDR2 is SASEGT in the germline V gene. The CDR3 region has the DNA TGTGCCAGCAGTGAACAGGGCTATGAGCAGTTCTTC. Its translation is CASSEQGYEQFF.

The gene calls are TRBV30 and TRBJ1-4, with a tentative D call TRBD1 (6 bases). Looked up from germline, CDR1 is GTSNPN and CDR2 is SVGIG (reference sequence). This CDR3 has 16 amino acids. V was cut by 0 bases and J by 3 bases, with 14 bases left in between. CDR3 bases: TGTGCCTGGAGTGTTCGGGGGGCGCGGGCTAATGAAAAACTGTTTTTT. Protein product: CAWSVRGARANEKLFF.

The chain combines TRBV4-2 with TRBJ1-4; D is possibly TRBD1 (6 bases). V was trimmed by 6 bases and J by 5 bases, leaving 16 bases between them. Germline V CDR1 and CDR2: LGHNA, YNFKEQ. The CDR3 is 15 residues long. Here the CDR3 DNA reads TGTGCCAGCAGTTCTCGACAGGACCGGAATGAAAAACTGTTTTTT. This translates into CASSSRQDRNEKLFF.

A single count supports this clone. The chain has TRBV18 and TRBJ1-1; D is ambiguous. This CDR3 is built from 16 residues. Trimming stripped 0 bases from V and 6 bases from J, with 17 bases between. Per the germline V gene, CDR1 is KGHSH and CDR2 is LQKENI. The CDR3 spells CASSPPIAFDAAEAFF. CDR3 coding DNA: TGTGCCAGCTCACCACCAATCGCATTTGATGCAGCTGAAGCTTTCTTT.

The CDR3 region has the DNA TGTGCCAGCAGCTCCCGACAGCGGGGGACTGAAGCTTTCTTT. Its protein product is CASSSRQRGTEAFF. V and J are TRBV7-9 and TRBJ1-1, with TRBD1 as a possible D gene (5 bases). V was cut by 4 bases and J by 5 bases, with 14 bases left in between. The CDR3 length is 14 residues. Germline V gene lookup returns CDR1 SEHNR and CDR2 FQNEAQ (reference sequence).

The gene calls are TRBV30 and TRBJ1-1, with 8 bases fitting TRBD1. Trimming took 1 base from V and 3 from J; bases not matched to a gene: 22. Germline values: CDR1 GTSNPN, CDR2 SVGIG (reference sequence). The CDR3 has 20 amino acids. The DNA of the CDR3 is TGTGCCTGGAGTGACCCCCTTTCCCCGGACAGGGCGTTAATGGACACTGAAGCTTTCTTT. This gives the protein CAWSDPLSPDRALMDTEAFF. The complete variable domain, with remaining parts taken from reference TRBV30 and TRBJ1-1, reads SQTIHQWPATLVQPVGSPLSLECTVEGTSNPNLYWYRQAAGRGLQLLFYSVGIGQISSEVPQNLSASRPQDRQFILSSKKLLLSDSGFYLCAWSDPLSPDRALMDTEAFFGQGTRLTVV.

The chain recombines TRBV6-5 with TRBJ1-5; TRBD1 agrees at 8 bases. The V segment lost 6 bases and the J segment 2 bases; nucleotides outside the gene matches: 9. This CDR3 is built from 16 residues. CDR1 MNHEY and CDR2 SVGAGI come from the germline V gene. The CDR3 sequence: CASSYLQGARNQPQHF. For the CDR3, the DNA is TGTGCCAGCAGCTACCTCCAGGGGGCGCGCAATCAGCCCCAGCATTTT.

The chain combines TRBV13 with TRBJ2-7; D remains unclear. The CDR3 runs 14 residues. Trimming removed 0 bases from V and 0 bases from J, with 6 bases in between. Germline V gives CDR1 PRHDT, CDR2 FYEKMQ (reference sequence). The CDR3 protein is CASSLGRSSYEQYF. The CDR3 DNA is TGTGCCAGCAGCTTAGGGCGGAGCTCCTACGAGCAGTACTTC.

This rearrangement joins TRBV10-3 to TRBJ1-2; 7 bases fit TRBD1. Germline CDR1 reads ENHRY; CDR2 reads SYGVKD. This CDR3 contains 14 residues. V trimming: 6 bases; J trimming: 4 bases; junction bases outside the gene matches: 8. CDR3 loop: CAIRTGSLSYGYTF. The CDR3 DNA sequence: TGTGCCATCAGGACAGGGAGCTTATCCTATGGCTACACCTTC.

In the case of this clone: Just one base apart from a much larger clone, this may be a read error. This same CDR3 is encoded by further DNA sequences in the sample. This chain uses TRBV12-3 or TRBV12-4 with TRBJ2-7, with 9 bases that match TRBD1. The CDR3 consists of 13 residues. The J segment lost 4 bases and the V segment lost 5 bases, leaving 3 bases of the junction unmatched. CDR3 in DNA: TGTGCCAGCAGTCCGGGACAGGGATACGAGCAGTACTTC. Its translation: CASSPGQGYEQYF.